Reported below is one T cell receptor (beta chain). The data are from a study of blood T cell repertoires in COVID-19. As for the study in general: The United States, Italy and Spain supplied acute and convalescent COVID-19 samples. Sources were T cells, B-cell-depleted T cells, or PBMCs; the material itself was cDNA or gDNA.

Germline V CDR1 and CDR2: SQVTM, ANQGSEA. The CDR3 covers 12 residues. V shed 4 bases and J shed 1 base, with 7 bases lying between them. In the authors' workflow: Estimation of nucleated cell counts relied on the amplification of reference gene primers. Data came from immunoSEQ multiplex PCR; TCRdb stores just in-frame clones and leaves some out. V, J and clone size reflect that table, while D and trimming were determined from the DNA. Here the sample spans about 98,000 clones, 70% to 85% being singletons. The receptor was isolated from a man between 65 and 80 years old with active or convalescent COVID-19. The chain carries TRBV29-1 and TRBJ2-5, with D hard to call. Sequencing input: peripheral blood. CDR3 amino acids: CSVVRSQETQYF. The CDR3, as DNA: TGCAGCGTTGTACGGTCCCAAGAGACCCAGTACTTC.